This T cell receptor beta chain was profiled in a study of T cells in Graves' hyperthyroidism and ophthalmopathy. Study information: It was at initial diagnosis, before any treatment, that peripheral blood was collected. General study points: Clonotypes that were expanded in thyroid above 0.001 mostly appeared in blood too. The model's output predicted ophthalmopathy at a median of approximately 6.5 months prior to onset.

Newly diagnosed hyperthyroidism, duration under 2 months, in patients aged 18 to 65. The source material, RNA transcripts, was used to amplify TCR beta CDR3 regions. The HTBI primer set was used in a first-round RT-PCR of the TCR CDR3. TCRdb re-analysed the multiplex PCR reads in MiXCR, keeping a single row per CDR3 protein. The sample lists hundreds of thousands of distinct CDR3 sequences; about a third were seen once. This CDR3 region has 17 residues. Trimming pared 6 bases from V and 2 bases from J, leaving 17 bases between. Of note for this clonotype: What it binds is not known.

This receptor was taken from a woman aged 35 to 49 with Graves' hyperthyroidism. Sample: blood. The chain employs TRBV12-3 or TRBV12-4 and TRBJ1-6; possible D gene TRBD1, 5 bases. DNA of the CDR3: TGTGCCAGCAGAGGGACGGTCCCTTTTACCTATAATTCACCCCTCCACTTT. This codes for CASRGTVPFTYNSPLHF.